A single sample gave rise to the 6 T cell receptor beta chains below, sequenced in a study of T cell repertoires in cytomegalovirus infection. TCRdb processed the reads anew with MiXCR; each CDR3 protein has one entry. The table includes fewer than 850,000 distinct CDR3 sequences, about 27% detected once. No antigen is known for these receptors. Source: cultured CD8+ T cells from PBMCs, taken from culture after CMV antigen stimulation. These receptors came from a human donor in good health (CMV status not recorded). Some clones in this sample may be carry-over from other donors' samples.

This clonotype was counted a few times. The chain employs TRBV2 and TRBJ2-1; the D gene is possibly TRBD2 (6 bases). The length of the CDR3 is 16 residues. Germline V gives CDR1 SNHLY, CDR2 FYNNEI. The V end was cut by 6 bases, the J end by 5 bases, with 20 bases between. The CDR3 nucleotides read TGTGCCAGCAGAGACCCCACTAGTTCGGGGGACAATGAGCAGTTCTTC. As protein: CASRDPTSSGDNEQFF.

J is TRBJ1-3 and V is TRBV10-3, with TRBD1 identical over 8 bases. Germline V gives CDR1 ENHRY, CDR2 SYGVKD. The CDR3 sequence is 17 residues long. The trim removed 6 bases at V and 3 bases at J, leaving 13 bases unmatched. CDR3 DNA sequence: TGTGCCATCAGACTGACAGGGGAGTATCCTAATGGAAACACCATATATTTT. This gives the protein CAIRLTGEYPNGNTIYF.

This clonotype was recorded at least ten times. The DNA for the CDR3 is TGTGCCAGCAGCCCCGACTATTCCTACGAGCAGTACTTC. Protein sequence: CASSPDYSYEQYF. The gene calls are TRBV7-2 and TRBJ2-7; weak D call: TRBD2 (5 bases). This CDR3 contains 13 residues. Trimming removed 5 bases at V and 1 base at J, with 9 bases between. CDR1 and CDR2 (germline): SGHTA, FQGNSA.

This clonotype was detected only a few times. An end of the junction does not agree with germline; a read error may underlie this. The V call is TRBV7-7, the J call TRBJ2-2; no definite D call. The CDR3 sequence is 20 residues long. Germline V gene data show CDR1 as SSHAT and CDR2 as FNYEAQ (reference sequence). CDR3 sequence reads: CASSVNPNPKRGLGTGELFF. DNA of the CDR3: TGTGCTAGCAGCGTTAACCCCAACCCGAAACGAGGTTTGGGTACCGGGGAGCTGTTTTTT.

A few counts support this clonotype. The rearrangement uses TRBV6-5 and TRBJ2-1; D tentatively fits TRBD1 or TRBD2 (6 bases each). V lost 3 bases, J lost 6 bases, and 15 bases lay in between. The CDR3 spans 15 residues. Germline CDR1 and CDR2: MNHEY and SVGAGI. The CDR3 reads CASSYGRGPLNEQFF. The CDR3 nucleotides read TGTGCCAGCAGTTATGGCCGGGGGCCCCTCAATGAGCAGTTCTTC.

A few counts support this clonotype. The chain has TRBV6-2 or TRBV6-3 and TRBJ2-3; D may correspond to TRBD1 or TRBD2 (6 bases each). In germline, CDR1 is MNHEY, CDR2 SVGEGT. Trimming shortened V by 0 bases and J by 0 bases, and 13 bases separated the two germline ends. The CDR3 spans 17 residues. The CDR3 protein is CASSYSNQGTSTDTQYF. In DNA, the CDR3 is TGTGCCAGCAGTTACTCGAATCAGGGGACTAGCACAGATACGCAGTATTTT.